The clone carrying this T cell receptor (beta chain) was detected a few times. Sequencing libraries for TCR beta were prepared with iRepertoire HTBI primers and Arm-PCR of CDR3 regions. TCRdb recomputed calls from the multiplex PCR reads with MiXCR, one row per CDR3 protein. The sample lists some 340,000 distinct CDR3 sequences, around 23% seen once, with around 30% in the top ten. Germline CDR1 is SQVTM and CDR2 is ANQGSEA. Between the trimmed V and J ends, which lost 5 bases and 2 bases, there was a span of 16 bases. CDR3 length equals 14 residues. These data originate in a study of regulatory T cells in long-lasting Graves disease. The time point denotes: persistent/refractory GD, antithyroid drugs over 5 years with positive TRAb. PBMC-extracted RNA yielded the TCR library.

The input for sequencing was peripheral blood mononuclear cells (PBMCs), taken when the disease was refractory, from a patient treated with antithyroid drugs. This chain links TRBV29-1 with TRBJ2-7, with D tentatively TRBD1 or TRBD2 (6 bases each). The source is a woman aged 40-49 years with Graves disease. This CDR3 reads CSVPIGGGPYEQYF. Here the CDR3 DNA reads TGCAGCGTTCCGATTGGAGGGGGACCCTACGAGCAGTACTTC.